The T cell receptor beta chain described here comes from a study of blood T cell repertoires in COVID-19. Study-wide background: The United States, Italy and Spain were the sources of the acute and convalescent COVID-19 samples. The cDNA or gDNA used as material had been derived from T cells, B-cell-depleted T cells, or PBMCs.

Assay: immunoSEQ multiplex PCR; the TCRdb copy retains only in-frame clones and omits some. This sample has some 97,000 clones, with approximately 86% found just once. The V gene's germline CDR1 is KGHDR and CDR2 SFDVKD. The V gene end was trimmed by 0 bases and the J gene end by 8 bases; junction bases not matched to a gene: 1. This CDR3 is 14 amino acids long. This sequence joins TRBV24-1 and TRBJ2-1; 9 bases align to TRBD2. The sample consisted of peripheral blood. This clonotype was sampled from a human donor in a cohort sampled during active COVID-19. CDR3 loop: CATSDLRLADEQFF. The CDR3 bases are TGTGCCACCAGTGATTTGCGACTAGCGGATGAGCAGTTCTTC.